The present T cell receptor (beta chain) was sequenced within a study of vaccination effects on CD4 cells after COVID-19. Whole-study context: BNT162b2 vaccine or mRNA-1273 vaccine was given to participants in two doses.

This CDR3 contains 13 residues. With 4 bases clipped from V and 3 bases from J, the junction kept 4 bases outside the gene matches. CDR1 and CDR2 from the germline V gene are SGHKS and YYEKEE (reference sequence). The assay was immunoSEQ multiplex PCR, and TCRdb's table has in-frame clones only and misses some. Among fewer than 40,000 clones listed, about 72% were seen once. Points on this clone: Antigen: not known.

Antigen-specific CD4+ T cells were expanded (with viral peptide pools) by the ViraFEST assay ahead of sequencing. The authors isolated CD4+ T cells after roughly 10 days of culture. It was between March and December 2020 that the person had a SARS-CoV-2 infection confirmed by PCR. The TCR originated in a human donor who had a prior SARS-CoV-2 infection. Sequenced here: CD4+ T cells from PBMCs cultured with a peptide pool, sampled before COVID-19 vaccination. The V and J genes are TRBV5-5 and TRBJ2-7, with 7 nucleotides matching TRBD1. The CDR3 region is CASSGQDNYEQYF. The CDR3 DNA reads as TGTGCCAGCAGCGGACAGGATAACTACGAGCAGTACTTC.